This T cell receptor (beta chain) stems from a study of Graves' ophthalmopathy and Graves' hyperthyroidism. Moderately to severely active ophthalmopathy under 3 months, CAS at least 3, NOSPECS at least 4. V was clipped by 3 bases and J by 3 bases; unmatched bases: 4. This CDR3 spans 15 amino acids. Germline CDR1 is SGHTA and CDR2 is FQGTGA. This clonotype was found many times. No conserved phenylalanine or tryptophan ends this CDR3, so it is likely a read error. Amplification of the TCR beta CDR3 regions used RNA transcripts (as template). RT-PCR was first run with HTBI primers, then multiplex PCR in a second round. TCRdb reprocessed the multiplex PCR reads with MiXCR, giving one entry per CDR3 protein. This sample has nearly 400,000 distinct CDR3 sequences, with 15% to 20% found just once.

Sequencing was done on a sample of peripheral blood. The chain links TRBV7-3 to TRBJ2-5; 10 positions match TRBD2. This clonotype was obtained from a woman between 18 and 29 years old with Graves' ophthalmopathy. In DNA, the CDR3 is TGTGCCAGCAGCTTTTTTAGCGGGGGGAAAGAGACCCAGTACCTC. This translates into CASSFFSGGKETQYL.